One and the same sample provided the 15 T cell receptor beta chains below, sequenced in a study of T cell responses to AZD1222 COVID-19 vaccine. The table came from immunoSEQ multiplex PCR; TCRdb's copy has only in-frame clones and leaves some out. The data contain around 150,000 clones, around nine tenths of them singletons. The sequencing used peripheral blood, collected on day 0 of AZD1222 vaccination. The receptors here all came from an adult in good health.

The CDR3 region is CASSPLGGGFYYNEQFF. CDR3 nucleotide sequence: TGTGCCAGCAGCCCTCTAGGAGGAGGGTTTTACTACAATGAGCAGTTCTTC. This sequence joins TRBV9 and TRBJ2-1; D may be TRBD2 (6 bases). Trimming took off 4 bases at V and 3 bases at J, with 20 bases between the two ends. The CDR3 is 17 residues long. The V gene's germline CDR1 is SGDLS and CDR2 YYNGEE.

The chain joins TRBV6-2 or TRBV6-3 to TRBJ1-5, with a tentative D call TRBD1 (5 bases). From germline, CDR1 is MNHEY and CDR2 SVGEGT. V lost 5 bases and J 2 bases, leaving 16 bases between the germline ends. This CDR3 is 16 amino acids long. The CDR3 DNA follows: TGTGCCAGCAGTCACCCCGGGGCGAGTGGCAATCAGCCCCAGCATTTT. Translation: CASSHPGASGNQPQHF.

The rearrangement links TRBV19 to TRBJ1-6; D remains ambiguous. This CDR3 contains 13 residues. V was clipped by 7 bases and J by 4 bases, with 8 bases between them. Germline CDR1 reads LNHDA; CDR2 reads SQIVND (reference sequence). The CDR3 sequence: CASTLQYNSPLHF. The CDR3, as DNA: TGTGCCAGTACTCTCCAGTATAATTCACCCCTCCACTTT.

This chain links TRBV9 with TRBJ2-2, with no clear D. The CDR3 covers 16 residues. The V gene lost 0 bases and the J gene lost 4 bases, with 13 bases spanning the gap. Germline V gene lookup returns CDR1 SGDLS and CDR2 YYNGEE. The CDR3: CASSVVGTVRTGELFF. The CDR3, as DNA: TGTGCCAGCAGCGTAGTAGGTACAGTACGCACCGGGGAGCTGTTTTTT.

The chain uses TRBV7-9 and TRBJ1-2, with D hard to call. CDR1 and CDR2 (germline): SEHNR, FQNEAQ (reference sequence). The V gene lost 0 bases and the J gene lost 8 bases, with 13 bases spanning the gap. CDR3 size: 14 residues. CDR3: CASSLAGWPEGYTF. CDR3 bases: TGTGCCAGCAGCTTAGCGGGGTGGCCAGAAGGCTACACCTTC.

The V gene is TRBV9, the J gene TRBJ1-1; 8 nucleotides align to TRBD1. The CDR3 length is 16 residues. CDR1 SGDLS and CDR2 YYNGEE come from the germline V gene. The junction had 10 bases not matched to a gene; V was cut back by 4 bases and J by 2 bases. CDR3 loop: CASSSTGTGLNTEAFF. The CDR3 region has the DNA TGTGCCAGCAGCTCGACCGGGACAGGCTTAAACACTGAAGCTTTCTTT. The whole variable domain, remainder taken from reference TRBV9 and TRBJ1-1, is DSGVTQTPKHLITATGQRVTLRCSPRSGDLSVYWYQQSLDQGLQFLIQYYNGEERAKGNILERFSAQQFPDLHSELNLSSLELGDSALYFCASSSTGTGLNTEAFFGQGTRLTVV.

This rearrangement joins TRBV12-5 to TRBJ1-2; D is undetermined. This CDR3 is 12 amino acids long. The V end was cut by 1 base, the J end by 6 bases, with 6 bases between. Germline assignment: CDR1 LGHNT and CDR2 FRNRAP. The CDR3 loop is CASGLEGNGYTF. The DNA of the CDR3 is TGTGCTAGTGGTTTGGAAGGGAATGGCTACACCTTC.

This chain's CDR3 is CASSVEQTGEQYF. The CDR3 DNA follows: TGTGCCAGCAGTGTGGAGCAAACGGGCGAGCAGTACTTC. The rearrangement uses TRBV6-4 and TRBJ2-7; D is undetermined. Germline values: CDR1 MRHNA, CDR2 SNTAGT. The CDR3 is 13 amino acids. V was shortened by 4 bases and J by 6 bases, with 13 bases between the two germline ends.

V and J are TRBV7-8 and TRBJ1-2, with D perhaps matching TRBD1 (6 bases). The germline V gene has CDR1 SGHVS and CDR2 FQNEAQ. The V end was cut by 5 bases, the J end by 5 bases, with 24 bases between. CDR3 size: 17 residues. The CDR3 coding sequence is TGTGCCAGCAGCACCGGACAGACAGGCGGCTTAGTGTATGGCTACACCTTC. Amino acid sequence: CASSTGQTGGLVYGYTF.

This clone was recorded once. The chain recombines TRBV5-1 with TRBJ1-2, with D unresolved. Per germline, CDR1 SGHRS and CDR2 YFSETQ. Deletions cut 6 bases from V and 4 bases from J, with 10 bases between. This CDR3 region has 12 residues. The CDR3 DNA follows: TGCGCCAGCATGAGTGACCGCTATGGCTACACCTTC. Translating gives CASMSDRYGYTF.

The chain has TRBV6-1 and TRBJ1-5; D remains unclear. The germline V and J ends were trimmed by 0 bases and 4 bases, with 7 bases remaining between them. This CDR3 comprises 14 residues. Germline assignment: CDR1 MNHNS and CDR2 SASEGT. The CDR3 region has the DNA TGTGCCAGCAGTGAAGCGAGTCGTAATCAGCCCCAGCATTTT. Translating it yields CASSEASRNQPQHF.

V and J are TRBV3-1 (or the pseudogene TRBV3-2) and TRBJ2-7; 7 bases align to TRBD2. J was trimmed by 0 bases and V by 2 bases; bases with no gene match: 7. Germline V gives CDR1 LGHDT, CDR2 YNNKEL (reference sequence). This CDR3 is built from 16 residues. The CDR3 here is CASSQHSSGSSYEQYF. For the CDR3, the DNA is TGTGCCAGCAGCCAACATTCTAGCGGCTCCTCCTACGAGCAGTACTTC.

The chain joins TRBV5-1 to TRBJ2-5; possible D gene TRBD2, 5 bases. V was trimmed by 4 bases and J by 0 bases, leaving 13 bases between them. Per germline, CDR1 SGHRS and CDR2 YFSETQ. CDR3 length: 15 amino acids. The CDR3 bases are TGCGCCAGCAGCCGAGGGAACATGAACCAAGAGACCCAGTACTTC. Its translation: CASSRGNMNQETQYF.

V gene TRBV2 combines with J gene TRBJ1-5; 9 bases align to TRBD1. Germline assignment: CDR1 SNHLY and CDR2 FYNNEI. CDR3 length: 16 amino acids. Germline trimming cut 4 bases from V and 2 bases from J; bases unmatched to any gene: 6. CDR3 sequence (DNA): TGTGCCAGCAGTGGTGGCCGGACAGGGGGCAATCAGCCCCAGCATTTT. Amino acid sequence: CASSGGRTGGNQPQHF.

The chain joins TRBV5-1 to TRBJ2-3; D not certain. The length of the CDR3 is 14 residues. V lost 1 base and J lost 3, with 9 bases in between. CDR1 is SGHRS, CDR2 YFSETQ, per germline. CDR3: CASSLPRETDTQYF. CDR3 in DNA: TGCGCCAGCAGCTTGCCTAGAGAGACAGATACGCAGTATTTT.